This T cell receptor (beta chain) is drawn from a study of CD8+ T cells in alopecia areata (dated by TCRdb to between 2017 and 2018). As for the study more broadly: High-throughput TCRbeta sequencing was used to examine T cell clonal expansion in alopecia areata in both the C3H/HeJ mouse model and human patients. On the human side, TCRbeta sequencing was run on scalp tissue and on sorted CD4+ and CD8+ peripheral blood T cells from healthy controls and from alopecia areata patients with either patchy or totalis/universalis disease. Scalp clonality was compared among normal scalp (n=4), patchy alopecia areata scalp (n=8), and alopecia totalis/universalis scalp (n=8). RNA was obtained with the PAXgene miRNA kit for fixed scalp, the miRNeasy kit for PBMCs, and the RNeasy kit for mouse skin. TCRbeta CDR3 regions were amplified by immunoSEQ multiplex PCR using 35 Vbeta forward and 13 Jbeta reverse primers. Broad study findings and their caveats: Compared with normal scalp, lesional scalp, particularly in alopecia totalis/universalis, had higher clonality and more expanded CD8+ clones, which suggests antigenic drive. Resident alphabeta T cells in normal human skin are also sequenced, complicating scalp TCR repertoire analysis, unlike mouse skin dominated by gammadelta T cells. TCR sequences shared between patients were less clear than in mice, possibly partly because of HLA diversity in the patient population.

Reading from cysteine to phenylalanine, the CDR3 counts 14 amino acids. The CDR3 DNA has 42 bases and is translated from base 1. Trimming removed 3 bases from V and 4 bases from J, leaving 11 bases between the germline ends. CDR1 and CDR2 are drawn from the germline V gene: MGHRA, YSYEKL. Library preparation used the immunoSEQ multiplex PCR assay. To provide template for TCR sequencing, every sample had RNA extracted and reverse transcribed into cDNA. First-strand cDNA was synthesized with SuperScript III using a 2:1 mix of oligo-dT and random hexamers. Amplification bias was assessed with a synthetic immune receptor repertoire, and residual bias was removed computationally. For the original study's pipeline: Raw reads were preprocessed for error removal, and CDR3 was defined according to IMGT conventions as running from the conserved cysteine to phenylalanine. Clonality was computed by normalizing Shannon entropy by log2 of the number of productive unique TCRs and subtracting the result from 1. CD4 or CD8 identity of scalp clones was inferred by cross-referencing scalp TCRbeta sequences with sorted blood CD4 and CD8 repertoires. TCRdb obtained this table from immuneACCESS and retained in-frame rearrangements with V and J assigned. These tables miss some clones; where compared with another copy, unresolved V genes account for less than half of the shortfall, and the remainder is unexplained. V, J and clone size are taken as reported in that table, and D and trimming were inferred from the DNA itself. Across this sample there are 100,000 to 120,000 clones, with 59% seen only once. The ten largest clones represent approximately 22% of the sample.

After PBMCs were isolated by density centrifugation and stained for CD3, CD4 and CD8, a FACSAria was used to sort CD4+ and CD8+ T cells. Scalp biopsies and blood samples were obtained from unaffected controls. Details on this clone: This clone's antigen is unknown. Base qualities are not at hand, and no much larger clone is one base apart.

The TCR comes from a human donor in good health. The V gene is TRBV4-1 and the J gene is TRBJ2-3; the D gene identity is not certain. Material for sequencing was CD8+ T cells sorted from blood. The DNA sequence is given as TGCGCCAGCAGCCATTTATCCCCCCCAGATACGCAGTATTTT. The encoded protein is CASSHLSPPDTQYF.